This TCR beta chain is drawn from a study of OX40 agonist ivuxolimab in advanced cancers. Study background: In this cohort, patients received ivuxolimab, an agonistic anti-OX40 (CD134) antibody. There were three patients with partial responses, one having hepatocellular carcinoma and two cutaneous melanoma.

Only in-frame clones appear in the TCRdb table, and some are missing; sequencing was by immunoSEQ multiplex PCR. The data show fewer than 45,000 clones, 70% to 90% seen once. CDR3 length: 16 residues. CDR1 is MNHNY and CDR2 is SVGAGI in the germline V gene (reference sequence). Trimming at V came to 7 bases and at J to 5 bases, leaving 12 bases not matched to a gene. Worth noting for this clone: Its specificity is not known.

Study-level points and caveats: CD4+ T cells averaged fewer expanded clones than CD8+ T cells.

The sample in question was CD4+ or CD8+ T cells sorted from blood, obtained in a trial of the OX40 agonist ivuxolimab. This clonotype was sampled from an adult with an advanced solid tumor such as melanoma, head and neck, liver or kidney cancer. The chain uses TRBV6-6 and TRBJ2-2, with 8 bases that match TRBD1. The CDR3 DNA follows: TGTGCCAGCATGAGTCCGATGACAGGGGTGACCGGGGAGCTGTTTTTT. Amino acids: CASMSPMTGVTGELFF.